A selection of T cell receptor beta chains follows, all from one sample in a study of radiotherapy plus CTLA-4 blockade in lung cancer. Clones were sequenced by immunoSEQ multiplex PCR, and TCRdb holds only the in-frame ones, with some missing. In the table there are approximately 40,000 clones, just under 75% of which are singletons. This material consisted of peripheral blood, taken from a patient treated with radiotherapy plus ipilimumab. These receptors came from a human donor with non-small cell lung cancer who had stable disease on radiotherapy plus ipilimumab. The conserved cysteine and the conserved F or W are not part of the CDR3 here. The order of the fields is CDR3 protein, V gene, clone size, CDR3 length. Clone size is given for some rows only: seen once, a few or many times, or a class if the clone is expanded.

CDR3: ASSSEGQGHQPQH; V: TRBV6-6; size: few; length: 13
CDR3: ASSLVVPNEQF; V: TRBV7-2; size: -; length: 11
CDR3: ASSVLPGKLDQPQH; V: TRBV25-1; size: few; length: 14
CDR3: AWSIRDRYPNPDPYEQY; V: TRBV30; size: -; length: 17
CDR3: ASSEGQGRDTQY; V: TRBV9; size: once; length: 12
CDR3: ASSQRTGREQY; V: TRBV4-3; size: -; length: 11
CDR3: ASSPKSDQPQH; V: TRBV18; size: -; length: 11
CDR3: ASSQTSGGAYEQY; V: TRBV4-1; size: -; length: 13
CDR3: ASSLRQGTFYEQY; V: TRBV5-5; size: -; length: 13
CDR3: ASSVGQVEAQPQH; V: TRBV19; size: few; length: 13
CDR3: ASSVNSGTEAF; V: TRBV2; size: -; length: 11
CDR3: ASRPLAGGSYEQY; V: TRBV2; size: -; length: 13
CDR3: ASSRGGGTYEQY; V: TRBV28; size: -; length: 12
CDR3: ASSQVAGYGYT; V: TRBV14; size: -; length: 11
CDR3: ASSLTVNTEAF; V: TRBV6-4; size: -; length: 11
CDR3: ASSSYRDSLTDTQY; V: TRBV5-5; size: once; length: 14
CDR3: ASSSRTTMNTEAF; V: TRBV5-1; size: -; length: 13
CDR3: ASSVSSGGYYEQY; V: TRBV5-1; size: -; length: 13
CDR3: SVRLAGVTYEQY; V: TRBV29-1; size: -; length: 12
CDR3: ASTRTGQASGNTIY; V: TRBV28; size: -; length: 14
CDR3: ASSPVAQGVTTSYNSPLH; V: TRBV18; size: -; length: 18
CDR3: AISDRGGTGANVLT; V: TRBV10-3; size: -; length: 14
CDR3: ASRRTASGANVLT; V: TRBV2; size: few; length: 13
CDR3: ASSLGQGLVSLAF; V: TRBV5-8; size: -; length: 13
CDR3: ASSPRGGGDTQY; V: TRBV18; size: few; length: 12
CDR3: ASSPGTTYFDTQY; V: TRBV4-3; size: -; length: 13
CDR3: ASMWASTDTQY; V: TRBV2; size: -; length: 11